These 17 T cell receptor beta chains came from one sample sequenced in a study of Ad26.COV2.S vaccination and SARS-CoV-2 variants. Some clones are missing from TCRdb's copy, which holds only in-frame ones; the method was immunoSEQ multiplex PCR. Of about 180,000 clones in the sample, around nine tenths were seen once. Material: peripheral blood, obtained after recovery from COVID-19. Source of these receptors: a human donor who had recovered from COVID-19.

The V gene is TRBV23-1, the J gene TRBJ2-7; the D call may be TRBD1 or TRBD2 (5 bases each). TRBV23-1 is assigned to the ORF class and has an uncertain function. Trimming stripped 3 bases from V and 3 bases from J, with 21 bases between. The CDR3 runs to 17 residues. CDR3 protein: CASSHLPPGHFYYEQYF. The DNA of the CDR3 is TGCGCCAGCAGTCATCTTCCCCCGGGGCACTTTTACTACGAGCAGTACTTC.

The V call is TRBV4-1, the J call TRBJ2-1; TRBD2 matches at 11 bases. From germline, CDR1 is MGHRA and CDR2 YSYEKL. The CDR3 loop spans 16 amino acids. The ends lost 3 bases at V and 6 bases at J; junction bases unmatched: 7. The CDR3 DNA reads TGCGCCAGCAGCCAGGAGCTAGCGGGAGGCGCCAATGAGCAGTTCTTC. Amino acid sequence: CASSQELAGGANEQFF.

J is TRBJ2-7 and V is TRBV12-3 or TRBV12-4; D unresolved. V lost 1 base and J lost 2, with 6 bases in between. The CDR3 extends over 13 amino acids. The CDR3 nucleotides are TGTGCCAGCAGTTTAGGACACACCTACGAGCAGTACTTC. Translating it yields CASSLGHTYEQYF.

The rearrangement uses TRBV5-6 and TRBJ2-7; no firm D call. Germline V gene data show CDR1 as SGHDT and CDR2 as YYEEEE. With 1 base removed from V and 0 bases from J, the gap between germline ends came to 8 bases. This CDR3 is built from 14 residues. The DNA of the CDR3 is TGTGCCAGCAGCTTGAGGCTAGACTCCTACGAGCAGTACTTC. This encodes CASSLRLDSYEQYF.

The gene calls are TRBV30 and TRBJ2-1; 8 bases match TRBD2. In germline, CDR1 is GTSNPN, CDR2 SVGIG (reference sequence). V trimming: 1 base; J trimming: 2 bases; junction bases outside the gene matches: 1. This CDR3 has 14 amino acids. The CDR3 DNA reads as TGTGCCTGGAGTGCCGGGAGGGCCTACAATGAGCAGTTCTTC. Its protein product is CAWSAGRAYNEQFF.

The chain recombines TRBV7-6 with TRBJ2-2; 15 positions agree with TRBD2. In germline, CDR1 is SGHVS, CDR2 FNYEAQ. The J segment lost 2 bases and the V segment lost 4 bases, leaving 5 bases of the junction unmatched. The CDR3 length is 18 residues. The CDR3 spells CASSSGLAGGPNTGELFF. The CDR3 coding sequence is TGTGCCAGCAGCTCGGGACTAGCGGGAGGCCCTAACACCGGGGAGCTGTTTTTT.

CDR3 in amino acids: CASTADTGGTEAFF. The CDR3, as DNA: TGTGCCAGCACTGCGGACACAGGTGGTACTGAAGCTTTCTTT. The V gene is TRBV2, the J gene TRBJ1-1, with D perhaps matching TRBD1 (5 bases). V was clipped by 7 bases and J by 5 bases, with 17 bases between them. Per germline, CDR1 SNHLY and CDR2 FYNNEI. The CDR3 spans 14 residues.

The rearrangement joins TRBV29-1 to TRBJ1-1, with D perhaps TRBD1 (6 bases). Per germline, CDR1 SQVTM and CDR2 ANQGSEA. V shed 2 bases and J shed 12 bases, with 13 bases lying between them. This CDR3 spans 11 amino acids. CDR3 in DNA: TGCAGCGTTGAAAGAGACAGGCAGACTTTCTTT. It encodes CSVERDRQTFF.

This clone has just one count. The CDR3 bases are TGTGCCTGGGCCCTCGGGCCGGGAAATAACTATGGCTACACCTTC. Translated: CAWALGPGNNYGYTF. J is TRBJ1-2 and V is TRBV30; no reliable D call. Trimming took 5 bases from V and 1 from J, leaving 17 bases between them. Germline V gives CDR1 GTSNPN, CDR2 SVGIG (reference sequence). This CDR3 region has 15 residues.

The chain joins TRBV10-3 to TRBJ1-4; the D is unclear. This CDR3 region has 15 residues. Germline CDR1 ENHRY, CDR2 SYGVKD. Trimming left V 0 bases short and J 3 bases short, with 8 bases between. CDR3 protein: CAISESRSANEKLFF. The CDR3 DNA reads as TGTGCCATCAGTGAGTCGAGGTCAGCTAATGAAAAACTGTTTTTT.

The V call is TRBV23-1, the J call TRBJ2-1; D is ambiguous. TRBV23-1 is an ORF, with its function uncertain. V lost 4 bases to trimming and J lost 5 bases, with 15 bases between them. The CDR3 has 15 amino acids. CDR3 coding DNA: TGCGCCAGCAGTCGGAAAAACGAACGGAACAATGAGCAGTTCTTC. The encoded protein is CASSRKNERNNEQFF.

This chain joins TRBV12-3 or TRBV12-4 and TRBJ1-1; D perhaps matches TRBD1 (6 bases). V gave up 5 bases and J gave up 6 bases, with 7 bases separating them. The CDR3 is 11 amino acids. As DNA, the CDR3 is TGTGCCAGCAGTGCAGGGGCTGAAGCTTTCTTT. This encodes CASSAGAEAFF.

This sequence joins TRBV14 and TRBJ1-1, with no clear D. The CDR3 sequence is 13 residues long. The germline gives CDR1 SGHDN, CDR2 FVKESK. Trimming took 7 bases from V and 5 from J, leaving 14 bases between them. CDR3 bases: TGTGCCAGCAACTCCCAGGCGGGAACTGAAGCTTTCTTT. It encodes CASNSQAGTEAFF.

The rearrangement joins TRBV4-1 to TRBJ2-3, with 8 nucleotides matching TRBD1. The CDR3 length is 15 residues. Looked up from germline, CDR1 is MGHRA and CDR2 is YSYEKL. V gave up 4 bases and J gave up 2 bases; unmatched junction bases: 5. The CDR3 DNA reads as TGCGCCAGCAGCCGGACAGGGACCATCACAGATACGCAGTATTTT. The encoded protein is CASSRTGTITDTQYF.

The V call is TRBV9, the J call TRBJ1-1, with D possibly TRBD1 on 5 matching bases. V was cut by 4 bases and J by 5 bases, with 15 bases left in between. The CDR3 contains 14 residues. Germline CDR1 is SGDLS and CDR2 is YYNGEE. CDR3 amino acids: CASSSSPGWTEAFF. Written as DNA, the CDR3 is TGTGCCAGCAGCTCCTCCCCAGGGTGGACTGAAGCTTTCTTT.

The chain joins TRBV27 to TRBJ2-5, with 10 bases fitting TRBD2. Germline CDR1 and CDR2: MNHEY and SMNVEV (reference sequence). Losses at the gene ends were 5 bases for V and 4 bases for J; bases not matched to a gene: 13. The CDR3 extends over 17 amino acids. CDR3 protein: CASSTVQELAGRETQYF. Written as DNA, the CDR3 is TGTGCCAGCAGTACTGTACAGGAACTAGCGGGGAGAGAGACCCAGTACTTC.

The genes are TRBV6-6 and TRBJ2-2; tentative D call: TRBD1 (5 bases). Germline V lookup: CDR1 MNHNY, CDR2 SVGAGI (reference sequence). Trimming shortened V by 1 base and J by 5 bases, and 11 bases separated the two germline ends. There are 15 residues in the CDR3. CDR3 protein: CASSYWQGGTGELFF. CDR3 in DNA: TGTGCCAGCAGTTACTGGCAGGGTGGTACCGGGGAGCTGTTTTTT.